The 19 T cell receptor beta chains below all came from one sample that was sequenced in a study of blood T cells in healthy people across ages. Sample-barcoded 5' priming and a J-beta primer mix drove a second PCR of roughly 7 to 11 cycles. TCRdb reprocessed the 5' RACE reads via MiXCR and lists one record per CDR3 protein. This table holds hundreds of thousands of distinct CDR3 sequences, around 48% found once. The sequenced sample was blood. These receptors came from a woman aged 60 to 75 in good health.

This clonotype has just a few counts. The rearrangement links TRBV21-1 to TRBJ2-1; TRBD2 was called by the table and not checked on the DNA. TRBV21-1 has pseudogene status. CDR3 size: 19 residues. This chain's CDR3 is CASTPGWREGQQSYNEQFF. CDR3 coding DNA: TGTGCCAGCACCCCGGGATGGCGGGAGGGCCAACAATCCTACAATGAGCAGTTCTTC.

This clonotype has just a few counts. The chain carries TRBV20-1 and TRBJ2-5, with D perhaps matching TRBD1 (6 bases). V lost 2 bases to trimming and J lost 0 bases, with 10 bases between them. CDR1 and CDR2 from the germline V gene are DFQATT and SNEGSKA (reference sequence). The CDR3 sequence is 14 residues long. The CDR3 is CSARQGLYQETQYF. The CDR3 nucleotides read TGCAGTGCTAGACAGGGGCTATACCAAGAGACCCAGTACTTC.

The chain has TRBV27 and TRBJ2-5; the match to TRBD2 covers 12 bases. Germline V gene lookup returns CDR1 MNHEY and CDR2 SMNVEV (reference sequence). The CDR3 covers 16 residues. With V trimmed by 6 bases and J by 4 bases, 9 bases remained unmatched. The CDR3 bases are TGTGCCAGCAGGCCGCGGACTAGCGGGATGTCAGAGACCCAGTACTTC. As protein: CASRPRTSGMSETQYF.

This clonotype was picked up a small number of times. The rearrangement joins TRBV7-2 to TRBJ1-1, with D unresolved. CDR1 is SGHTA, CDR2 FQGNSA, per germline. Trimming removed 6 bases from V and 7 bases from J, with 18 bases in between. CDR3 length equals 14 residues. CDR3 residues: CASRRNRYEVEAFF. The CDR3 bases are TGTGCCAGCAGGCGGAACAGATACGAGGTTGAAGCTTTCTTT.

This chain links TRBV28 with TRBJ1-2; 7 positions agree with TRBD1. With V trimmed by 4 bases and J by 4 bases, 9 bases remained unmatched. The V gene's germline CDR1 is MDHEN and CDR2 SYDVKM. CDR3 length: 15 residues. The CDR3 sequence is CASSSNRGGIYGYTF. The CDR3 bases are TGTGCCAGCAGTTCCAACAGGGGAGGGATCTATGGCTACACCTTC.

The V and J genes are TRBV7-2 and TRBJ1-6; 9 nucleotides line up with TRBD1. CDR3 length: 15 amino acids. Trimming removed 3 bases from V and 13 bases from J; junction bases left unmatched: 10. Germline V gene data show CDR1 as SGHTA and CDR2 as FQGNSA. The CDR3 reads CASSFPGQGGWPLHF. CDR3 DNA: TGTGCCAGCAGCTTCCCGGGACAGGGAGGTTGGCCCCTCCACTTT.

This clonotype was counted a few times. The rearrangement uses TRBV20-1 and TRBJ2-7; unclear D gene. Germline lookup yields CDR1 DFQATT and CDR2 SNEGSKA (reference sequence). The germline V and J ends were trimmed by 0 bases and 5 bases, with 17 bases remaining between them. CDR3 length: 15 amino acids. The CDR3 DNA sequence: TGCAGTGCTAGAGATCGGATTGGCGGCTTAAACGAGCAGTACTTC. Its translation is CSARDRIGGLNEQYF.

This clonotype was picked up many times. This sequence joins TRBV27 and TRBJ1-1, with D possibly matching TRBD1 (5 bases). CDR3 size: 15 residues. The V end was cut by 6 bases, the J end by 4 bases, with 18 bases between. Germline V gives CDR1 MNHEY, CDR2 SMNVEV (reference sequence). CDR3 protein: CASSFGQGSGTEAFF. In DNA form, the CDR3 reads TGTGCCAGCAGCTTCGGTCAGGGCTCGGGCACTGAAGCTTTCTTT.

The chain links TRBV11-2 to TRBJ2-4; D is perhaps TRBD2 (6 bases). The CDR3 has 16 amino acids. Trimming removed 3 bases at V and 1 base at J, with 13 bases between. Germline assignment: CDR1 SGHAT and CDR2 FQNNGV. CDR3 region: CASSFGGRTAKNIQYF. CDR3 in DNA: TGTGCCAGCAGCTTCGGGGGACGGACGGCCAAAAACATTCAGTACTTC.

This chain links TRBV28 with TRBJ1-4; D unclear. CDR1 is MDHEN and CDR2 is SYDVKM in the germline V gene. This CDR3 is built from 15 residues. Trimming pared 5 bases from V and 7 bases from J, leaving 17 bases between. The CDR3 loop is CASSPAATEGEKLFF. The CDR3 DNA reads TGTGCCAGCAGTCCCGCGGCAACTGAGGGTGAAAAACTGTTTTTT.

The gene calls are TRBV29-1 and TRBJ2-5; 7 bases fit TRBD2. Germline loops: CDR1 SQVTM, CDR2 ANQGSEA. The CDR3 length is 16 residues. The V gene end was trimmed by 6 bases and the J gene end by 11 bases; junction bases not matched to a gene: 24. The CDR3 bases are TGCAGCGTCGCACATCCCGGGCGGGAGAAGGCGTCAGGGCAGTACTTC. This encodes CSVAHPGREKASGQYF.

This clonotype was seen more than once but under ten times. CDR3 coding DNA: TGCAGCGTCAGGCCCTATTATCGGGAGGGCCGCTCCAATGAGCAGTTCTTC. This encodes CSVRPYYREGRSNEQFF. The V and J genes are TRBV29-1 and TRBJ2-1; 8 bases agree with TRBD2. V was clipped by 6 bases and J by 6 bases; unmatched bases: 19. This CDR3 contains 17 residues. Germline loops: CDR1 SQVTM, CDR2 ANQGSEA.

In this sample, this clonotype turned up once. V and J are TRBV9 and TRBJ1-6, with D unclear. Trimming removed 1 base at V and 8 bases at J, with 10 bases between. This CDR3 is built from 14 residues. Germline V gene data show CDR1 as SGDLS and CDR2 as YYNGEE. CDR3: CASSVKFIDSPLHF. DNA of the CDR3: TGTGCCAGCAGCGTAAAGTTTATAGATTCACCCCTCCACTTT.

The J gene is TRBJ2-3, the V gene TRBV4-3; D gene ambiguous. V lost 0 bases, J lost 5 bases, and 6 bases lay in between. The CDR3 runs to 13 residues. Germline V gene data show CDR1 as LGHNA and CDR2 as YSLEER. The CDR3 region is CASSQDLQDTQYF. The CDR3 nucleotides are TGCGCCAGCAGCCAAGACCTCCAAGATACGCAGTATTTT.

The chain has TRBV12-3 or TRBV12-4 and TRBJ2-5, with D hard to call. V lost 5 bases and J 9 bases, leaving 13 bases between the germline ends. This CDR3 is 12 amino acids long. The CDR3: CASSPGSGAQYF. The CDR3 coding sequence is TGTGCCAGCAGTCCCGGGTCTGGGGCCCAGTACTTC.

In the case of this clonotype: Possible read error: a much larger clone is one base away. The genes are TRBV29-1 and TRBJ2-5, with TRBD2 matching 11 bases. Germline CDR1 reads SQVTM; CDR2 reads ANQGSEA. V shed 4 bases and J 11 bases; nucleotides not matched to a gene: 15. CDR3 length: 15 residues. The CDR3 protein is CSVVGTSGSLNEQYF. CDR3 nucleotide sequence: TGCAGCGTTGTCGGAACTAGCGGGAGTTTGAATGAGCAGTACTTC.

The rearrangement uses TRBV20-1 and TRBJ2-5; 10 bases agree with TRBD1. The J call is doubtful: the DNA matches TRBJ2-7 better. CDR3 size: 16 residues. Germline V gives CDR1 DFQATT, CDR2 SNEGSKA (reference sequence). This CDR3 reads CSAKGPVGTGANEQYF. The CDR3 nucleotides read TGCAGTGCTAAGGGACCGGTTGGGACAGGGGCGAACGAGCAGTACTTC.

This clonotype showed up just once. The V and J genes are TRBV28 and TRBJ2-1; 9 bases match TRBD1. CDR1 is MDHEN, CDR2 SYDVKM, per germline. V lost 3 bases, J lost 0 bases, and 9 bases stayed unmatched. CDR3 length equals 18 residues. The CDR3 protein is CASSFDKMTGGSYNEQFF. Here the CDR3 DNA reads TGTGCCAGCAGTTTCGATAAAATGACAGGGGGCTCCTACAATGAGCAGTTCTTC.

This chain connects TRBV29-1 to TRBJ2-2; D is unclear. Deletions cut 5 bases from V and 6 bases from J, with 13 bases between. The germline V gene encodes CDR1 SQVTM and CDR2 ANQGSEA. This CDR3 has 13 amino acids. In DNA, the CDR3 is TGCAGCGTTACTTCCAACTATCCCGGGGAGCTGTTTTTT. Its protein product is CSVTSNYPGELFF.